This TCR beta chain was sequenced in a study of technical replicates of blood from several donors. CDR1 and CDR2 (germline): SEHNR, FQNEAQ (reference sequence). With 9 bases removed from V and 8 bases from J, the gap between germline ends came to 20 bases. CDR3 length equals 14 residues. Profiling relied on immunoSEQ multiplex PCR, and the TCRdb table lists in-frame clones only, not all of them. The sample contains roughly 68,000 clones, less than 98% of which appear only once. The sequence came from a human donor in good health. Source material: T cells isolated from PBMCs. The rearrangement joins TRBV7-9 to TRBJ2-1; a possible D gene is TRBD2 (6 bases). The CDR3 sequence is CARAGGTKRDEQFF. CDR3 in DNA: TGTGCCAGGGCAGGCGGGACCAAGCGGGATGAGCAGTTCTTC.